These 10 T cell receptor beta chains were all obtained from the same sample, sequenced in a study of T cells in Graves' hyperthyroidism and ophthalmopathy. RNA transcripts provided the source from which TCR beta CDR3 regions were amplified. With the HTBI primer set, the TCR CDR3 went through a first round of RT-PCR. TCRdb used MiXCR to reprocess the multiplex PCR reads, holding one entry per CDR3 protein. In the table there are hundreds of thousands of distinct CDR3 sequences, 14% of which are singletons. Material for sequencing was blood. These receptors were taken from a woman between 45 and 60 years old with Graves' ophthalmopathy.

CDR3 sequence (DNA): TGCAGTGCTAGAGATCGTATGACTAGCGGGGGTAGAGACGAGCAGTTCTTC. Translated, it gives CSARDRMTSGGRDEQFF. The V gene is TRBV20-1, the J gene TRBJ2-1; TRBD2 aligns across 12 bases. In germline, CDR1 is DFQATT, CDR2 SNEGSKA (reference sequence). This CDR3 has 17 residues. V was pared by 0 bases and J by 10 bases, with 13 bases of the junction left unmatched.

This clonotype has more than one count but fewer than ten. This chain uses TRBV25-1 with TRBJ1-1; no clear D. Deletions cut 3 bases from V and 3 bases from J, with 14 bases between. The CDR3 is 15 residues long. Germline values: CDR1 MGHDK, CDR2 SYGVNS. Written as DNA, the CDR3 is TGTGCCAGCAGTGATCCCCGAGGCGGGGACACTGAAGCTTTCTTT. This encodes CASSDPRGGDTEAFF.

This chain joins TRBV4-1 and TRBJ2-5; no clear D gene. This CDR3 region has 14 residues. Germline V lookup: CDR1 MGHRA, CDR2 YSYEKL. V dropped 0 bases and J dropped 2 bases, with 7 bases sitting between them. CDR3 bases: TGCGCCAGCAGCCAAGAACGGAAACAAGAGACCCAGTACTTC. Its translation is CASSQERKQETQYF.

This clonotype has a handful of counts. The rearrangement uses TRBV28 and TRBJ2-5; D could derive from TRBD1 or TRBD2 (5 bases each). Germline CDR1 is MDHEN and CDR2 is SYDVKM. The CDR3 is made up of 14 amino acids. V lost 9 bases and J lost 0, with 14 bases in between. The CDR3 DNA reads TGTGCCAGTGGGTCGGGGCCCAACCAAGAGACCCAGTACTTC. Amino acids: CASGSGPNQETQYF.

This clonotype was detected only a few times. The gene calls are TRBV7-2 and TRBJ2-3; 14 positions match TRBD2. The CDR3 is 18 amino acids. The V gene end was trimmed by 0 bases and the J gene end by 2 bases; junction bases not matched to a gene: 4. Germline CDR1 reads SGHTA; CDR2 reads FQGNSA. The CDR3: CASSLAGTSGGYTDTQYF. In nucleotides, the CDR3 is TGTGCCAGCAGCTTAGCCGGGACTAGCGGGGGTTACACAGATACGCAGTATTTT.

This sequence joins TRBV15 and TRBJ2-7; the match to TRBD2 covers 9 bases. This CDR3 region has 14 residues. V lost 1 base to trimming and J lost 3 bases; unmatched junction nucleotides: 1. CDR1 and CDR2 from the germline V gene are LNHNV and YYDKDF (reference sequence). DNA of the CDR3: TGTGCCACCAGCAGAGTTAGCGGGAGCTACGAGCAGTACTTC. Translated: CATSRVSGSYEQYF.

This clonotype was picked up many times. V is TRBV6-2 or TRBV6-3 and J is TRBJ1-5; TRBD1 agrees at 7 bases. Germline trimming cut 6 bases from V and 6 bases from J; bases unmatched to any gene: 11. The germline V gene has CDR1 MNHEY and CDR2 SVGEGT. The CDR3 sequence is 15 residues long. The CDR3 reads CASSLGTVGGQPQHF. The CDR3 bases are TGTGCCAGCAGCCTCGGGACAGTAGGGGGTCAGCCCCAGCATTTT.

This clonotype was seen ten or more times. The V call is TRBV5-1, the J call TRBJ1-3; D is perhaps TRBD1 (5 bases). V was trimmed by 3 bases and J by 4 bases, leaving 11 bases between them. The CDR3 sequence is 14 residues long. Germline CDR1 SGHRS, CDR2 YFSETQ. The CDR3 here is CASSSGTPGNTIYF. CDR3 nucleotides: TGCGCCAGCAGCTCCGGGACGCCCGGAAACACCATATATTTT.

This clonotype was seen more than once but under ten times. The CDR3 nucleotides read TGCGCCAGCAGCCGATCGGATCTACTGGTTAGCACAGATACGCAGTATTTT. Its translation: CASSRSDLLVSTDTQYF. J is TRBJ2-3 and V is TRBV4-3; D remains unclear. V shed 4 bases and J shed 0 bases, with 17 bases lying between them. Germline assignment: CDR1 LGHNA and CDR2 YSLEER. This CDR3 has 17 residues.

This clonotype has just a few counts. This chain connects TRBV29-1 to TRBJ2-1; D is perhaps TRBD1 (6 bases). The CDR3 is 16 residues long. The germline V and J ends were trimmed by 5 bases and 0 bases, with 17 bases remaining between them. Per the germline V gene, CDR1 is SQVTM and CDR2 is ANQGSEA. The chain's CDR3 is CSVQPARGSSYNEQFF. The CDR3 region has the DNA TGCAGCGTTCAGCCGGCGAGGGGGAGCTCCTACAATGAGCAGTTCTTC.